This record covers a single TCR beta chain. Its cognate antigen is unknown. The CDR3 loop spans 16 amino acids. V dropped 4 bases and J dropped 2; count of bases not matched to a gene: 9. Germline-derived CDR1 and CDR2 are WNHNN and SYGVQD (reference sequence). The entry originates in a study of cytomegalovirus exposure and HLA in healthy donors. Study-wide results and limits: Analysis was carried out at a later point, and it linked a missense DCLRE1C variant to TCR beta V- and J-gene trimming. Immune exposure information available was restricted to CMV serostatus.

Despite likely unrecorded immune exposures, the donors were nominally healthy at the time of sampling. It was with 60 Vbeta and 13 Jbeta primers that the PCR ran. The repertoire was sequenced with immunoSEQ multiplex PCR; TCRdb's copy has only in-frame clones and lacks some. The repertoire consists of fewer than 200,000 clones, with approximately 9.5% occurring once and the leading ten covering 1% to 1.5%. Material: PBMCs. V and J are TRBV10-1 and TRBJ2-3; 7 nucleotides align to TRBD2. The sequence came from a woman aged 25 to 39 in good health and CMV-seropositive. Written as DNA, the CDR3 is TGCGCCAGCAGTGGAAGCGGGAATGGGGACACAGATACGCAGTATTTT. This translates into CASSGSGNGDTDTQYF.